The text below deals with one T cell receptor beta chain. In the same sample, other DNA sequences code for this CDR3. These data are taken from a study of blood T cell repertoires in COVID-19. V was clipped by 0 bases and J by 2 bases, with 11 bases between them. The CDR3 runs 15 residues. Germline loops: CDR1 SGHRS, CDR2 YFSETQ. Clones were sequenced by immunoSEQ multiplex PCR, and TCRdb holds only the in-frame ones, with some missing. This sample has more than 300,000 clones, with 83% found just once. V gene TRBV5-1 combines with J gene TRBJ2-5; D might be TRBD1 (7 bases). The receptor was derived from a woman between 50 and 59 years old with acute or convalescent COVID-19. The material sequenced was peripheral blood. The DNA for the CDR3 is TGCGCCAGCAGCTTGGGGGACAGCGGGCAAGAGACCCAGTACTTC. It encodes CASSLGDSGQETQYF. The whole variable domain, remainder taken from reference TRBV5-1 and TRBJ2-5, is KAGVTQTPRYLIKTRGQQVTLSCSPISGHRSVSWYQQTPGQGLQFLFEYFSETQRNKGNFPGRFSGRQFSNSRSEMNVSTLELGDSALYLCASSLGDSGQETQYFGPGTRLLVL.